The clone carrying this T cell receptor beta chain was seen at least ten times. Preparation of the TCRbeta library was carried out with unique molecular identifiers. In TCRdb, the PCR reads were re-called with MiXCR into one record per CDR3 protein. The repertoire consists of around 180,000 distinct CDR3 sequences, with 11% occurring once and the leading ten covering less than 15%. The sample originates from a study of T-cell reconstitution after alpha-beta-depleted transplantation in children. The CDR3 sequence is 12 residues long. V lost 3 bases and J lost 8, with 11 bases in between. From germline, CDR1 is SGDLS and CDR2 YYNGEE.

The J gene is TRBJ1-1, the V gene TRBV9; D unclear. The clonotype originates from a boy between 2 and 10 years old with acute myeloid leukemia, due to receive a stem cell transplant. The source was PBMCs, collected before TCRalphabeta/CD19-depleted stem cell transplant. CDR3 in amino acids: CASSAAWPEAFF. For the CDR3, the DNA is TGTGCCAGCAGCGCTGCTTGGCCCGAAGCTTTCTTT.